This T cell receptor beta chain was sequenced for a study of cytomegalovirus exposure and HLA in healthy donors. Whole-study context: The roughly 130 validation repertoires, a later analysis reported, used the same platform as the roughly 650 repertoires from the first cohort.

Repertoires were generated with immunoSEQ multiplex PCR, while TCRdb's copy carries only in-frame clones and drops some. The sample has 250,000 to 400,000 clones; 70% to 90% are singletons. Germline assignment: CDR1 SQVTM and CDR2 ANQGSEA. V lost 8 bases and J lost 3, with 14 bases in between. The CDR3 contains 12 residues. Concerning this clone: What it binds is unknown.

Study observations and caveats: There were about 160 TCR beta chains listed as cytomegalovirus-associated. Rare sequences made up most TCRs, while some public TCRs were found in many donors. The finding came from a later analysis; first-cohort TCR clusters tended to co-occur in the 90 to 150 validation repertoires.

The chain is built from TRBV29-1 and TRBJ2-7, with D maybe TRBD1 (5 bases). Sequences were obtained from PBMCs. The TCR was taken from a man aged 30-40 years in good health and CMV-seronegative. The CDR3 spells CSFLQGGYEQYF. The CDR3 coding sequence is TGCAGCTTCTTGCAGGGCGGCTACGAGCAGTACTTC.